This T cell receptor (beta chain) came from a study of T cells in localized non-small cell lung cancer. General study results and limits: Greater T cell density in blood accompanied longer overall survival. Sequencing was restricted to one tumor region; therefore, heterogeneity remains possible. Adjacent lung exhibited a median of about 50 among the 100 most abundant tumor clones. Uninvolved adjacent lung showed the highest T cell clonality, exceeding tumor.

To note about this clone: Its antigen is still unknown.

Using immunoSEQ multiplex PCR, the repertoire was profiled, and TCRdb retains in-frame clones only, with some absent. The table includes around 30,000 clones, around 90% detected once. V lost 3 bases to trimming and J lost 0 bases; unmatched junction nucleotides: 9. Germline CDR1 and CDR2: SEHNR and FQNEAQ (reference sequence). CDR3 length equals 17 residues. This receptor was taken from a male donor older than 55 with stage I lung adenocarcinoma. The sequences come from peripheral blood, collected before any cancer treatment. The V gene is TRBV7-9, the J gene TRBJ2-3, with TRBD1 identical over 7 bases. CDR3 protein: CASSFLAYRGSTDTQYF. The CDR3 DNA is TGTGCCAGCAGCTTCCTCGCCTACAGGGGTAGCACAGATACGCAGTATTTT. Complete variable domain (other parts from reference TRBV7-9 and TRBJ2-3): DTGVSQNPRHKITKRGQNVTFRCDPISEHNRLYWYRQTLGQGPEFLTYFQNEAQLEKSRLLSDRFSAERPKGSFSTLEIQRTEQGDSAMYLCASSFLAYRGSTDTQYFGPGTRLTVL.